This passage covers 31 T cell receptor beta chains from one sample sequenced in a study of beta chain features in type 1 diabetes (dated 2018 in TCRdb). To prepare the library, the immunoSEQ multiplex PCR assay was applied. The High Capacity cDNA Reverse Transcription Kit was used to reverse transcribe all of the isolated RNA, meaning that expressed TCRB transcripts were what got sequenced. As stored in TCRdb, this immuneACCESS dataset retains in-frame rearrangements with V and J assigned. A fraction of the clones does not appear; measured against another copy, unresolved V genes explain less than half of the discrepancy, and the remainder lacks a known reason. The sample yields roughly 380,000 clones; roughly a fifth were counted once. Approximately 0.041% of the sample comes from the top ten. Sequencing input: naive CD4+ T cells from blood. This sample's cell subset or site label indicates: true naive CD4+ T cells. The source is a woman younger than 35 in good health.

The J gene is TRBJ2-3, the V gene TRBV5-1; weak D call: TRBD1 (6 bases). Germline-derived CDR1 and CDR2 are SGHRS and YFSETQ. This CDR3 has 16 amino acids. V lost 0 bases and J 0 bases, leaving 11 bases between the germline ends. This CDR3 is CASSLAGDTSTDTQYF. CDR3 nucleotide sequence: TGCGCCAGCAGCTTGGCCGGGGACACCAGCACAGATACGCAGTATTTT. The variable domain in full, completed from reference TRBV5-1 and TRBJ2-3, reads KAGVTQTPRYLIKTRGQQVTLSCSPISGHRSVSWYQQTPGQGLQFLFEYFSETQRNKGNFPGRFSGRQFSNSRSEMNVSTLELGDSALYLCASSLAGDTSTDTQYFGPGTRLTVL.

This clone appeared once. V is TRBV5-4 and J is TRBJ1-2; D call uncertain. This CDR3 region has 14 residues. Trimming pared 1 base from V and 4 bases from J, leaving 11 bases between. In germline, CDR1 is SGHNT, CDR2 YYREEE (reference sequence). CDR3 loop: CASSLTERSYGYTF. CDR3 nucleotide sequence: TGTGCCAGCAGCTTGACTGAAAGAAGCTATGGCTACACCTTC.

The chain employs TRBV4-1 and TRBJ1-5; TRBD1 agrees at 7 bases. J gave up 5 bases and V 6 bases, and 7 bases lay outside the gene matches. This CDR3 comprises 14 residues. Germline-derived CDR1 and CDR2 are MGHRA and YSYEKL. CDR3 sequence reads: CASSKAGGDQPQHF. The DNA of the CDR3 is TGCGCCAGCAGTAAGGCAGGGGGAGATCAGCCCCAGCATTTT.

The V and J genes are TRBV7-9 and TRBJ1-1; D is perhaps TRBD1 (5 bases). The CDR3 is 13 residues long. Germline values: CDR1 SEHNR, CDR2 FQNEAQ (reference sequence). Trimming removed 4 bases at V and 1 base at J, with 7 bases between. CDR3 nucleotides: TGTGCCAGCAGCTCTACAGGGAACACTGAAGCTTTCTTT. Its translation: CASSSTGNTEAFF.

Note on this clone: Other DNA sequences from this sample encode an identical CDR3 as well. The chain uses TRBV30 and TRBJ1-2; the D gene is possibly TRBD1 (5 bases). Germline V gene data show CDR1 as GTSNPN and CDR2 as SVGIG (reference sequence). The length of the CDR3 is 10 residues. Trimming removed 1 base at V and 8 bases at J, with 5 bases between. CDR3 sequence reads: CAWSGGGYTF. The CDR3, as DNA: TGTGCCTGGAGTGGGGGCGGCTACACCTTC.

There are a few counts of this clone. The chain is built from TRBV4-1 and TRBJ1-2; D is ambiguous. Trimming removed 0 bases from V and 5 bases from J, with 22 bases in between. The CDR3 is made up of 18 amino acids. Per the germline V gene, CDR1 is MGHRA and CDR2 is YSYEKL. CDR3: CASSQDPPVRVMKYGYTF. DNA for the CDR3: TGCGCCAGCAGCCAAGACCCACCGGTCCGCGTTATGAAGTATGGCTACACCTTC.

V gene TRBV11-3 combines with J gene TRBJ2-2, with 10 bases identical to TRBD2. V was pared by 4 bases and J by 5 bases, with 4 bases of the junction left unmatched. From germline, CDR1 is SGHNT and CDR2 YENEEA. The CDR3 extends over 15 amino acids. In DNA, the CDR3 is TGTGCCAGCAGCTCATTAGCGGGAGGAACCGGGGAGCTGTTTTTT. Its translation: CASSSLAGGTGELFF.

The CDR3 spells CASSPSSTGSSGANVLTF. As DNA, the CDR3 is TGTGCCAGCTCACCTTCTTCAACAGGGAGCTCTGGGGCCAACGTCCTGACTTTC. The chain has TRBV18 and TRBJ2-6, with D possibly being TRBD1 (6 bases). Trimming stripped 3 bases from V and 0 bases from J, with 15 bases between. Germline V gene sequence: CDR1 KGHSH, CDR2 LQKENI. The CDR3 has 18 residues.

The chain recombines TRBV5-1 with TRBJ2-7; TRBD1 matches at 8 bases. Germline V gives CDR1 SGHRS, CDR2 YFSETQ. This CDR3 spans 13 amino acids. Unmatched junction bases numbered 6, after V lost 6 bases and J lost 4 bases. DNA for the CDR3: TGCGCCAGCACCCGGGACAGGAAATACGAGCAGTACTTC. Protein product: CASTRDRKYEQYF.

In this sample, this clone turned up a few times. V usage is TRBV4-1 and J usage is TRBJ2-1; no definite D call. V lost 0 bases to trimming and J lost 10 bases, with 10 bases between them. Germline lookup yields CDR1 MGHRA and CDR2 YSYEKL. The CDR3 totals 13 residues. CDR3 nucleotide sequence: TGCGCCAGCAGCCAAGATCACGGTTGGGAGCAGTTCTTC. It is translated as CASSQDHGWEQFF.

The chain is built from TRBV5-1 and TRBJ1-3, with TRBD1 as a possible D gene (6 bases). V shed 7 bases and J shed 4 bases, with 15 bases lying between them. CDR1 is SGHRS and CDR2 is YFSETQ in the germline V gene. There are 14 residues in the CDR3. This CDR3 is CASGPGTTGNTIYF. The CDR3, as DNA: TGCGCCAGCGGGCCCGGGACAACAGGAAACACCATATATTTT.

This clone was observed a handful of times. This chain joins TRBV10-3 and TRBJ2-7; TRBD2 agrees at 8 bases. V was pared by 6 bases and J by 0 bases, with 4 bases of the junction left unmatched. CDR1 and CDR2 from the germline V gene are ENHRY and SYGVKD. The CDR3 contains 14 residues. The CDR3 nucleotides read TGTGCCATCAGACCGGGACTAGACTCCTACGAGCAGTACTTC. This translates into CAIRPGLDSYEQYF.

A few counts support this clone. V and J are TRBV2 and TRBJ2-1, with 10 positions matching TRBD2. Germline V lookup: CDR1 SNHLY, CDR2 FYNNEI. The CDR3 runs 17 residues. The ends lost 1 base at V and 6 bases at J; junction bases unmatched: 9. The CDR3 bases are TGTGCCAGCAGTGAAGAGGGGGCTAGCGGGAGAGTCAATGAGCAGTTCTTC. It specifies CASSEEGASGRVNEQFF.

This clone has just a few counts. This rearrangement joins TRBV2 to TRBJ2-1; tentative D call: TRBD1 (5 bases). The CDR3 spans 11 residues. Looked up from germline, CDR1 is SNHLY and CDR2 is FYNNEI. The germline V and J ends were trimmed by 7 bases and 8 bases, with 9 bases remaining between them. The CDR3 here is CASKVQDEQFF. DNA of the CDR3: TGTGCCAGCAAGGTACAGGATGAGCAGTTCTTC.

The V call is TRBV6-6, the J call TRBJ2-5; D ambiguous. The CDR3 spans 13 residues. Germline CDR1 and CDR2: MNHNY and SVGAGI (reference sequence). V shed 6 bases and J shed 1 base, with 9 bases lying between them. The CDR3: CASRPEIQETQYF. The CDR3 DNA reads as TGTGCCAGCAGGCCGGAGATCCAAGAGACCCAGTACTTC.

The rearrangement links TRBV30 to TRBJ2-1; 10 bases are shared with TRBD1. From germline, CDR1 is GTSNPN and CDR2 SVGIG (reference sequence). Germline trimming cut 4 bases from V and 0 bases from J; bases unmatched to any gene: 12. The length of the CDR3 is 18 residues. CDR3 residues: CAWKGQGVPTSSYNEQFF. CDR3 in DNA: TGTGCCTGGAAAGGACAGGGGGTTCCTACGAGCTCCTACAATGAGCAGTTCTTC.

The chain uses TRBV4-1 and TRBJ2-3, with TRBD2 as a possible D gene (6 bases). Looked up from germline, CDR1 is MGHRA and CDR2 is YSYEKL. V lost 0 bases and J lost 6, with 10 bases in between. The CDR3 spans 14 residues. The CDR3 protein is CASSQEPSVDTQYF. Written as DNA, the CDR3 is TGCGCCAGCAGCCAAGAACCTAGCGTGGATACGCAGTATTTT.

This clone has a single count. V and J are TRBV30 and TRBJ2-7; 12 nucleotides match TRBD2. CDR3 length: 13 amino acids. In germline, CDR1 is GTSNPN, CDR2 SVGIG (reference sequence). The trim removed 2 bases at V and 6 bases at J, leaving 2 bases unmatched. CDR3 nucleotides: TGTGCCTGGAGTCCGGGACTAGCGGGCGAGCAGTACTTC. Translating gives CAWSPGLAGEQYF. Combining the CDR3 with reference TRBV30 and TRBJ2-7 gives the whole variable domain SQTIHQWPATLVQPVGSPLSLECTVEGTSNPNLYWYRQAAGRGLQLLFYSVGIGQISSEVPQNLSASRPQDRQFILSSKKLLLSDSGFYLCAWSPGLAGEQYFGPGTRLTVT.

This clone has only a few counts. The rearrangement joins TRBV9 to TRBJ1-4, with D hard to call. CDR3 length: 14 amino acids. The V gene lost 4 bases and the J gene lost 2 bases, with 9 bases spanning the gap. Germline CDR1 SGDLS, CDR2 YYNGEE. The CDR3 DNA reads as TGTGCCAGCAGCCTGACGGGGACTAATGAAAAACTGTTTTTT. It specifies CASSLTGTNEKLFF.

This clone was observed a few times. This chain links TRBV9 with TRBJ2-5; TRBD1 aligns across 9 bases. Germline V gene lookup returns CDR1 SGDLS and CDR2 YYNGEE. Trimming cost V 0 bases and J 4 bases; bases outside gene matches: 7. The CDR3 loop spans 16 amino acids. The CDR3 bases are TGTGCCAGCAGCGTAGCGGACAGGGGCGGTCGAGAGACCCAGTACTTC. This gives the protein CASSVADRGGRETQYF.

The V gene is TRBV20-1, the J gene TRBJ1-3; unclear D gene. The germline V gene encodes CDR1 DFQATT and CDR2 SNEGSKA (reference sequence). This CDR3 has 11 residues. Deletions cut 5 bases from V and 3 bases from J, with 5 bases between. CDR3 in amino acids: CSAPHGNTIYF. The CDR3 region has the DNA TGCAGTGCTCCACATGGAAACACCATATATTTT.

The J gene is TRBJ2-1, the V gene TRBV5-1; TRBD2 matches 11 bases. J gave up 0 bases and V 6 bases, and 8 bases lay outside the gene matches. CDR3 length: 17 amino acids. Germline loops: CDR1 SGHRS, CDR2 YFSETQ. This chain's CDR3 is CASKLAGGGSSYNEQFF. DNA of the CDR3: TGCGCCAGCAAGCTAGCGGGGGGCGGGAGCTCCTACAATGAGCAGTTCTTC.

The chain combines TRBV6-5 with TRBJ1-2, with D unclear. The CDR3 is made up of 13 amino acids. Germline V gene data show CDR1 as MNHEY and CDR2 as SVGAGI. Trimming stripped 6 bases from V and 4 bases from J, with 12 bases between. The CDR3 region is CASSSDTLYGYTF. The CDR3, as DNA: TGTGCCAGCAGCTCCGACACCCTCTATGGCTACACCTTC.

In nucleotides, the CDR3 is TGTGCCAGCAGCGATACCCTTCGGGCGGGCGCTGAAGCTTTCTTT. It is translated as CASSDTLRAGAEAFF. The chain is built from TRBV5-6 and TRBJ1-1; D remains ambiguous. The CDR3 consists of 15 residues. Trimming removed 4 bases from V and 6 bases from J, with 19 bases in between. Germline CDR1 SGHDT, CDR2 YYEEEE.

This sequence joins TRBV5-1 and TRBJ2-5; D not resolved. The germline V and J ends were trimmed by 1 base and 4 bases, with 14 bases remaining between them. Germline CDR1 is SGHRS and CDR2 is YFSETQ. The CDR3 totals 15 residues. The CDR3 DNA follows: TGCGCCAGCAGCTTGATCACCAGTCAAAGAGAGACCCAGTACTTC. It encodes CASSLITSQRETQYF.

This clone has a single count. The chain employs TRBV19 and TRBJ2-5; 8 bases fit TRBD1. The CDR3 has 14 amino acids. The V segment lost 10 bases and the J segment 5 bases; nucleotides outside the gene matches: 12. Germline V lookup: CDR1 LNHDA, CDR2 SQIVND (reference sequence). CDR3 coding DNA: TGTGCCACCCAACGCGGCAGGGGGCAGGAGACCCAGTACTTC. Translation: CATQRGRGQETQYF.

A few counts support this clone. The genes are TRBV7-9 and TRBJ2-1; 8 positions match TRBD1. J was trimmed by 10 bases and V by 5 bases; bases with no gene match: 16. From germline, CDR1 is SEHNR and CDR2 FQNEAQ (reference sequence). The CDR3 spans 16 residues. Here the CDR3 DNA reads TGTGCCAGCAGCCCAAGGGGGGCCAGGGGGCTGGAAGAGCAGTTCTTC. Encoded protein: CASSPRGARGLEEQFF.

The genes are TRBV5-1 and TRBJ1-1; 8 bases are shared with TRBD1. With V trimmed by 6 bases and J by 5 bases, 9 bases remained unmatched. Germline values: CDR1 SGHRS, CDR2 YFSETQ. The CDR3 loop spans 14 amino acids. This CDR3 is CASTKDREGTEAFF. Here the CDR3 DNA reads TGCGCCAGCACTAAGGACAGGGAGGGAACTGAAGCTTTCTTT. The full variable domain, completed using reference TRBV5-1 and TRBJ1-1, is KAGVTQTPRYLIKTRGQQVTLSCSPISGHRSVSWYQQTPGQGLQFLFEYFSETQRNKGNFPGRFSGRQFSNSRSEMNVSTLELGDSALYLCASTKDREGTEAFFGQGTRLTVV.

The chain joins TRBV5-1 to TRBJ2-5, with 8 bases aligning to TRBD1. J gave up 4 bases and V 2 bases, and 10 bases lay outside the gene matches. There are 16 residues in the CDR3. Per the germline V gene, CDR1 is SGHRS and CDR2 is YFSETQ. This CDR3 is CASSFSGQGERETQYF. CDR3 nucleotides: TGCGCCAGCAGCTTCTCCGGACAGGGCGAAAGAGAGACCCAGTACTTC.

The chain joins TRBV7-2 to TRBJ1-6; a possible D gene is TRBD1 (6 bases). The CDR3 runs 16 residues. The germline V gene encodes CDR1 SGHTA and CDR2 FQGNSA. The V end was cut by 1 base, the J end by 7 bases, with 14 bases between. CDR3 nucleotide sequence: TGTGCCAGCAGCTTAGTCCCCCAGGGGTGGAATTCACCCCTCCACTTT. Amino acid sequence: CASSLVPQGWNSPLHF.

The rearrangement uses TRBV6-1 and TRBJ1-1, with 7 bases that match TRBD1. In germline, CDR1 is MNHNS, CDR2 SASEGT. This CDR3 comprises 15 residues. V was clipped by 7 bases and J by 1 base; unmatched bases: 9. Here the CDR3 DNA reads TGTGCCAGCACTCCTGGACAGGCGGGGAACACTGAAGCTTTCTTT. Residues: CASTPGQAGNTEAFF.